Listed below are T cell receptor beta chains from one sample, sequenced in a study of cytomegalovirus exposure and HLA in healthy donors. Here immunoSEQ multiplex PCR was the method, and the copy in TCRdb shows in-frame clones only, minus some. Of over 200,000 clones in the sample, around 88% are singletons; the top ten hold 0.9% to 1.1%. The sample comprised PBMCs. The receptor source for this set is a young woman in good health and CMV-seronegative. Both conserved end residues are part of each CDR3. Each record gives: CDR3 length, V gene, clone size, J gene, CDR3 protein. Part of the rows lack a size; the others show once, few, many or a class for expanded clones.

11	TRBV6-1	-	TRBJ1-4	CASSRQEKLFF
15	TRBV5-1	-	TRBJ2-7	CASSTTGTGAYEQYF
14	TRBV7-9	-	TRBJ1-1	CALRGTGVGTEAFF
14	TRBV5-1	-	TRBJ2-2	CASRPGTFTGELFF
14	TRBV4-2	-	-	CASSQDSSEYEQYF
13	TRBV5-1	-	TRBJ1-2	CASTTDRGYGYTF
14	TRBV7-2	-	TRBJ1-2	CASSNRDRVSGYTF
13	TRBV30	once	TRBJ2-7	CAWSRQLSYEQYF
16	TRBV6-6	-	TRBJ1-1	CASSYNRDSSRSGAFF
14	TRBV5-5	-	TRBJ1-2	CASSLAPGGYGYTF
14	TRBV5-4	-	TRBJ2-3	CASSRARAGDTQYF
17	TRBV4-3	-	TRBJ2-7	CASSQDTGGRLYVEQYF
17	TRBV12-5	-	TRBJ2-7	CASGLPKRGHFSYEQYF
15	TRBV5-1	few	TRBJ1-1	CASSHVSGGNTEAFF
19	TRBV4-1	-	TRBJ1-5	CASSQGSLSGMTGDQPQHF
12	TRBV15	-	TRBJ2-5	CATGAFQETQYF
16	TRBV7-2	-	TRBJ2-5	CASSLAGSGGQETQYF
18	TRBV9	-	TRBJ1-1	CASSVNEIQGAKGTEAFF